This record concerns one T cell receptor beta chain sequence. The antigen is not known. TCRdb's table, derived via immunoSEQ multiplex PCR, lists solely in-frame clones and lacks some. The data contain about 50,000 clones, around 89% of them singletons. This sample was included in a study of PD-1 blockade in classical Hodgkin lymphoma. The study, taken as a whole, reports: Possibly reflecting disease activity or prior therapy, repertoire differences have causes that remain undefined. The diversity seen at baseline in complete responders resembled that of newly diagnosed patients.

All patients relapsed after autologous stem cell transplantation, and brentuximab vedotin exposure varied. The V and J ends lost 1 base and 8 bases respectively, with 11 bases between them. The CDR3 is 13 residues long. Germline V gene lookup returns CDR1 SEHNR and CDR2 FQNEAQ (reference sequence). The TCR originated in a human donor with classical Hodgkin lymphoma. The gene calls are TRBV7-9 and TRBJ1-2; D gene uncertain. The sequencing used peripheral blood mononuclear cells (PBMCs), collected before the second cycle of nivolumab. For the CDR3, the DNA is TGTGCCAGCAGCTTAGTAGACTCCCACGGCTACACCTTC. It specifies CASSLVDSHGYTF.